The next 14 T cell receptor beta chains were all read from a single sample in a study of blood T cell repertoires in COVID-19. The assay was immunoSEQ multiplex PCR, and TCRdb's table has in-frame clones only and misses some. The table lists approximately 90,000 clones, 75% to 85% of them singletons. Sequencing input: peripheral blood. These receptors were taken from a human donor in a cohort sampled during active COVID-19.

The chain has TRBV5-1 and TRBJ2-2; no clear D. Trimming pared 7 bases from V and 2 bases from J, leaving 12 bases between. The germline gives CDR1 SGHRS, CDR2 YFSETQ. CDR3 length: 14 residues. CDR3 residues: CASLDISNTGELFF. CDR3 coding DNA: TGCGCCAGCTTAGACATTTCCAACACCGGGGAGCTGTTTTTT.

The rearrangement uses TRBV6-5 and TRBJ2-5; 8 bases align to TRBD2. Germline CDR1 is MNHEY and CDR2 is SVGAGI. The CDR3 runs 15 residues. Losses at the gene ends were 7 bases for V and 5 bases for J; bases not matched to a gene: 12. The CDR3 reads CASTVVGRADETQYF. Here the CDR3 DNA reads TGTGCCAGCACCGTGGTCGGGAGGGCCGACGAGACCCAGTACTTC.

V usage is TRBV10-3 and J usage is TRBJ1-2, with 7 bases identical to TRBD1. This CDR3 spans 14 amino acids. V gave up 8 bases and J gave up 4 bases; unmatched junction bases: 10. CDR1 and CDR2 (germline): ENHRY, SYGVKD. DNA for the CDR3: TGTGCCATCCACGGGACAGAAACCGGCTATGGCTACACCTTC. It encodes CAIHGTETGYGYTF.

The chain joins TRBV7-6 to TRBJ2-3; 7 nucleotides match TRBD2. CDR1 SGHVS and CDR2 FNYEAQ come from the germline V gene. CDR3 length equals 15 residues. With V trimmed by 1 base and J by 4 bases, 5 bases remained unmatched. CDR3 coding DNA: TGTGCCAGCAGCTTAGTAGCGGGTTCCGCAGATACGCAGTATTTT. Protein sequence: CASSLVAGSADTQYF.

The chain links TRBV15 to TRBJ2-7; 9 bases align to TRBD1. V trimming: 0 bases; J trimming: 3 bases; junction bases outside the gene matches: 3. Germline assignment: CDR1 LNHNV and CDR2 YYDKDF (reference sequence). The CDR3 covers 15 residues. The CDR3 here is CATSRDRDRVYEQYF. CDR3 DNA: TGTGCCACCAGCAGAGATAGGGACAGGGTCTACGAGCAGTACTTC.

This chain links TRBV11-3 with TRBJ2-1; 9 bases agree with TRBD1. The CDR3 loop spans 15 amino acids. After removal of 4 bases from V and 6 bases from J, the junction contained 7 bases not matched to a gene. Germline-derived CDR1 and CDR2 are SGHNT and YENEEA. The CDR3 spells CASSSGTGSLNEQFF. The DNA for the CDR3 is TGTGCCAGCAGCTCTGGGACAGGGAGCCTCAATGAGCAGTTCTTC.

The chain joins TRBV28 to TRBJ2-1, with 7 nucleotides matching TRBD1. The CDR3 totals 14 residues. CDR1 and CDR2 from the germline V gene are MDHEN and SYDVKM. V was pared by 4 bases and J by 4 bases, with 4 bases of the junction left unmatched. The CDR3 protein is CASSSPGQYNEQFF. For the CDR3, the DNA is TGTGCCAGCAGTTCGCCGGGACAGTACAATGAGCAGTTCTTC.

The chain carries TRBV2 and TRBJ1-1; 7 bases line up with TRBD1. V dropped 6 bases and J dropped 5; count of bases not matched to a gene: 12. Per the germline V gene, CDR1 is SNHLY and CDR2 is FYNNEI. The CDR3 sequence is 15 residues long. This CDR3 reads CASRSGTAQVTEAFF. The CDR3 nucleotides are TGTGCCAGCAGGTCCGGGACAGCCCAGGTAACTGAAGCTTTCTTT.

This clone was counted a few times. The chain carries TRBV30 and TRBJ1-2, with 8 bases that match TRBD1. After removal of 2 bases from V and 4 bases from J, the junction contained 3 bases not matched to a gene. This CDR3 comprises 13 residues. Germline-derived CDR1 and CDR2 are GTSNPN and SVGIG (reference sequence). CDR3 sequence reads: CAWSPGTGYGYTF. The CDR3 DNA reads TGTGCCTGGAGTCCCGGGACAGGCTATGGCTACACCTTC.

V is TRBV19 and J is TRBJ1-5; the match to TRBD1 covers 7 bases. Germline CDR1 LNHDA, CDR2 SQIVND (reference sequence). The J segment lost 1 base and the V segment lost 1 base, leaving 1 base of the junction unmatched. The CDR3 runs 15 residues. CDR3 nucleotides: TGTGCCAGTAGTATAGTACAGGGGAGCAATCAGCCCCAGCATTTT. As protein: CASSIVQGSNQPQHF.

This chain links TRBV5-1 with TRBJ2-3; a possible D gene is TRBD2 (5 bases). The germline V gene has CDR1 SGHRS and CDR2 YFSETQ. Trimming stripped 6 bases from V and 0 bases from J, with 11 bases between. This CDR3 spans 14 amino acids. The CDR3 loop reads CASKSGGSTDTQYF. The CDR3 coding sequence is TGCGCCAGCAAAAGTGGCGGGAGCACAGATACGCAGTATTTT.

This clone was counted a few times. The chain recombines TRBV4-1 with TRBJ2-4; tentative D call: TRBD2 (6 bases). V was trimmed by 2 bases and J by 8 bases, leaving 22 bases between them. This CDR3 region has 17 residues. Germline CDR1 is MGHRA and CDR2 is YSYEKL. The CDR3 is CASSQPKLAQPLDIQYF. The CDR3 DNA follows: TGCGCCAGCAGCCAACCGAAGCTAGCGCAGCCGCTTGACATTCAGTACTTC.

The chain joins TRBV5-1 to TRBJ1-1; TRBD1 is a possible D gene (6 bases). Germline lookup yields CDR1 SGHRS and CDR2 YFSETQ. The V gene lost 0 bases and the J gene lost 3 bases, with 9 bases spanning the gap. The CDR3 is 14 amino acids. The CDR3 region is CASSLDRAYTEAFF. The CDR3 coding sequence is TGCGCCAGCAGCTTGGACAGGGCATACACTGAAGCTTTCTTT.

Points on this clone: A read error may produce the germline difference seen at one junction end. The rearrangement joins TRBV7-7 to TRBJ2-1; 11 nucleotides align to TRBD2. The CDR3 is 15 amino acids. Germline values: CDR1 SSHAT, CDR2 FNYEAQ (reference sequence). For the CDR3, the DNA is TGTGCTAGCAGCCCCGGGACTAGCGGATACAATGAGCAGTTCTTC. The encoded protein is CASSPGTSGYNEQFF.